This T cell receptor beta chain was observed in a study of tumor-infiltrating lymphocytes in primary liver carcinoma. Study in general: Surgical resection was used to treat these primary liver carcinoma patients. Samples yielded about 3.65 to 7.13 million productive TCRbeta reads, similar across tissue types. Overall study findings and caveats: The samples were not sorted (they were bulk), so CD4+ and CD8+ repertoires were not compared.

The CDR3 spans 15 residues. The germline V gene has CDR1 SGHAT and CDR2 FQDESV (reference sequence). Reverse transcription of about 500 ng total RNA with a constant-region primer produced TCR beta cDNA. Modified slightly, ARM-PCR produced TCR beta libraries over three nested multiplex PCR rounds. It was with TRBV1-TRBV30 forward primers and a C-beta reverse primer that the first two PCR rounds were run, at around 10 cycles each. TCRdb re-called the multiplex PCR reads through MiXCR, storing one row per CDR3 protein. The data show almost 200,000 distinct CDR3 sequences, with approximately 65% seen just once and roughly 7% held by the top ten. The blood RNA (from unsorted whole blood) was obtained, and germline DNA was also extracted. In advance of surgery, 4 to 4.5 milliliters of peripheral blood were collected. Concerning this clonotype: The antigen remains undetermined. A junction boundary mismatches the germline segment, possibly from a read error.

The sequenced sample consisted of peripheral blood. The clonotype originates from a woman aged 55 to 70 with primary liver carcinoma and hepatitis B virus infection. This sequence joins TRBV11-1 and TRBJ1-1; no clear D gene. The chain's CDR3 is CVSNLFRRMNTEAFF. DNA of the CDR3: TGTGTCAGCAACTTATTCCGACGGATGAACACTGAAGCTTTCTTT.